This T cell receptor beta chain was recorded in a study of CD8+ T cells in alopecia areata (dated by TCRdb to 2017 to 2018). Broadly, across the study: The treated patients, all with moderate-to-severe alopecia areata, were enrolled in an open-label pilot trial of oral tofacitinib given at 5 to 10 mg twice daily. In humans, TCRbeta sequencing was performed on scalp tissue and on sorted CD4+ and CD8+ peripheral blood T cells from healthy controls and from patients with patchy or totalis/universalis alopecia areata. TCRbeta CDR3 regions were amplified by immunoSEQ multiplex PCR with 35 Vbeta forward and 13 Jbeta reverse primers. To study T cell clonal expansion in alopecia areata, the researchers applied high-throughput TCRbeta sequencing to both the C3H/HeJ mouse model and human patients. The RNA source kit depended on sample type: the PAXgene miRNA kit for fixed scalp, the miRNeasy kit for PBMCs, and the RNeasy kit for mouse skin. Biopsies were taken from tofacitinib-treated patients at baseline and again at 4 and 24 weeks into treatment, and several of those patients also had a later scalp biopsy. Clonality in the scalp was compared among normal scalp (n=4), patchy alopecia areata scalp (n=8), and alopecia totalis/universalis scalp (n=8). Tofacitinib was given for 6 to 18 months, followed by 6 months of follow-up off drug to assess delayed response and recurrence. The SALT score, which quantifies the percentage of affected scalp surface area, was used to measure disease severity in treated patients.

In regard to this clone: Its antigen is currently not known. No qualities accompany the bases; no much larger clone lies one base away.

The time point label on this specimen signifies: 4 weeks on oral tofacitinib. Sample treatment or condition, as interpreted from the label and publication: oral pan-JAK inhibitor, 5-10 mg twice daily. Lesional scalp punch biopsies and peripheral blood were collected from alopecia areata patients. After PBMCs were isolated by density centrifugation and stained for CD3, CD4 and CD8, a FACSAria was used to sort CD4+ and CD8+ T cells. Library method: the immunoSEQ multiplex PCR assay. RNA was extracted from all samples and reverse transcribed into cDNA, which served as template for TCR sequencing. First-strand cDNA was synthesized with SuperScript III using a 2:1 mix of oligo-dT and random hexamers. A synthetic immune receptor repertoire was used to gauge amplification bias, and whatever bias remained was removed computationally. The original methods were these. Raw reads were preprocessed for error removal, and CDR3 was defined according to IMGT conventions as running from the conserved cysteine to phenylalanine. Clonality was computed as 1 minus the Shannon entropy, with the entropy normalized by log2 of the number of productive unique TCRs. Whether each scalp clone was CD4 or CD8 was inferred by checking scalp TCRbeta sequences against the CD4 and CD8 repertoires from sorted blood. TCRdb obtained this table from immuneACCESS and retained in-frame rearrangements with V and J assigned. These tables miss some clones; where compared with another copy, unresolved V genes account for less than half of the shortfall, and the remainder is unexplained. From that table come the V and J calls and clone size; the DNA was used to work out D and trimming. The table for this sample lists about 74,000 clones; 25% to 35% of them were counted only once. The top ten constitute about 16% of the sample.

What the authors observed across the whole study: Because the treated cohort was small and included a single nonresponder, larger studies are needed to assess links between baseline CD8+ expansion and response. Compared with normal scalp, lesional scalp had higher clonality and more expanded CD8+ clones, particularly in alopecia totalis/universalis, a pattern that suggests antigenic drive. Shared TCR sequences between patients were less evident than in mice, which may be partly attributable to HLA diversity in the patient population. Many expanded lesional clones persisted in scalp and blood during tofacitinib treatment, which may partly explain relapse after stopping treatment. Scalp TCR repertoire analysis is complicated because resident alphabeta T cells in normal human skin are also sequenced, whereas mouse skin is dominated by gammadelta T cells. Tofacitinib significantly lowered scalp clonality and the number of expanded CD8+ clones among the top 100 scalp clones.

Via the germline V gene (reference sequence), CDR1 is PRHDT and CDR2 FYEKMQ. The CDR3 covers 15 residues, taking in both the cysteine and the phenylalanine. Left in the record is the CDR3 DNA by itself, 45 bases read in frame from the first base. V and J lose 3 bases and 6 bases, and a span of 17 bases separates them. Recombination linked TRBV13 to TRBJ1-2; the best D guess is TRBD1, with 5 bases matching. The clonotype comes from a human donor with alopecia areata. The sequencing used CD8+ T cells sorted from blood, collected at week 4, from a patient treated with tofacitinib. The CDR3 region has the sequence CASSFDGATPDGYTF. The DNA sequence reads TGTGCCAGCAGCTTTGATGGGGCAACACCAGATGGCTACACCTTC.